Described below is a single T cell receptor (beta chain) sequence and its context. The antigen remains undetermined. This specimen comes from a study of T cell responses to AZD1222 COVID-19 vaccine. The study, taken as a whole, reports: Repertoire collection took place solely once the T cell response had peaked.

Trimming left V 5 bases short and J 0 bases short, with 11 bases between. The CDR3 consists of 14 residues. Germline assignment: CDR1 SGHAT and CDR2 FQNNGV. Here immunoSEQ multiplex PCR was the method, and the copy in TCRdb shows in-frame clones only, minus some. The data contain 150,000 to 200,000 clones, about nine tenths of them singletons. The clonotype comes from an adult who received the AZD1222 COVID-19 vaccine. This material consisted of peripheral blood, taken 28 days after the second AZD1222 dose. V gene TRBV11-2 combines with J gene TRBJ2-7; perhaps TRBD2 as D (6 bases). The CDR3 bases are TGTGCCAGCAGCCCTGGGGGGACCTCCTACGAGCAGTACTTC. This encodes CASSPGGTSYEQYF.